This T cell receptor beta chain was sequenced in a study of siplizumab effects on memory and regulatory T cells (dated by TCRdb to about 2019). Context from the whole study: The effect of the anti-CD2 antibody siplizumab on alloreactive T-cell subsets was examined in allogeneic mixed lymphocyte reactions constructed from human PBMCs. Overall study outcomes, separate from this receptor: Siplizumab significantly reduced the cumulative frequency of alloreactive sequences traceable to unstimulated CD4+ memory T cells. Compared with memory T cells, unstimulated naive T cells appeared more diverse, and naive cells seemed to make a substantial contribution to the alloresponse. Among mappable alloreactive CD4+ clones, an average Treg-derived fraction of 68.8% was observed with siplizumab, compared with 25% to 30% in control reactions. Because sequences below about 10^-5 frequency were poorly captured, only a minor fraction of alloreactive clones could be mapped to unstimulated subsets. A naive or memory phenotype could not be assigned to roughly 75-96% of proliferating CD4+ or CD8+ clones. No functional confirmation was obtained for the suppressive function of proliferating Tregs from siplizumab cultures.

Library construction relied on the immunoSEQ multiplex PCR assay. Each sample had 85,000 to 100,000 TCR templates assayed by the deep sequencing platform. Genomic DNA extracted from sorted T cells was the material used for TCRbeta CDR3 sequencing. In the authors' own workflow: The R programming language was used for clonal analysis of TCRbeta CDR3 data. Unstimulated samples were compared with post-reaction CFSE-low samples to define alloreactive CD4+ and CD8+ clones. By matching sequences to the repertoires of sorted unstimulated Treg and non-Treg cells, each alloreactive CD4+ clone was assigned a regulatory or non-regulatory origin. Not all clones reach the TCRdb copy of this immuneACCESS table, which keeps in-frame sequences only. Checked studies attribute under half of the gap to unresolved V genes and leave the rest unexplained. D and trimming were read from the DNA, whereas the V and J calls and clone size are those reported in that table. This sample gives tens of thousands of clones in total; roughly nine tenths of them show up just once. The top ten hold approximately 30% of the sample.

From the cysteine up to the phenylalanine, the CDR3 has a length of 15 residues. The only DNA kept is the CDR3, 45 bases in frame from the first base. As encoded in the germline V gene (reference sequence), CDR1 is SGHNT while CDR2 is YYREEE. V loses 2 bases of germline sequence and J loses 0 bases, and the interval between the two ends is 9 bases. TCRbeta CDR3 sequencing was performed on sorted unstimulated T cells and on proliferating T cells recovered from mixed lymphocyte reactions. Fresh whole blood from over eight HLA-typed healthy donors served as the source for isolating PBMCs. This clone has only one observation. Its antigen is unknown. No quality values exist for individual bases; no much larger clone is one base distant.

This chain joins TRBV5-4 to TRBJ1-5, with no reliable assignment of the D segment. The sample was CD8+ T cells sorted from blood. This sequence originates from a human donor in good health. The base sequence is TGTGCCAGCAGCTTAGACGGGGATAGCAATCAGCCCCAGCATTTT. This gives the protein CASSLDGDSNQPQHF.